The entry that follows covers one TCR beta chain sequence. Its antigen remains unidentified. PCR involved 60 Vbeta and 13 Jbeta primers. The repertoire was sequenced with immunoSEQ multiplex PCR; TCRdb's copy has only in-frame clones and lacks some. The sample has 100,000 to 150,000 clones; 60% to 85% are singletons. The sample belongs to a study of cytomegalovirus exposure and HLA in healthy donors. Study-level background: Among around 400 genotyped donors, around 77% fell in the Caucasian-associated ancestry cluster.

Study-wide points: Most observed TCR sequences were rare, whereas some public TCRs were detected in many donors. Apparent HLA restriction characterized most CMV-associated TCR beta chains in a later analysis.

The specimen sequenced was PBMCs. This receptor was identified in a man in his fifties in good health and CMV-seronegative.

The CDR3 reads CASSYSLGGENTEAFF. The CDR3 bases are TGTGCCAGCAGTTACTCGTTGGGCGGGGAGAACACTGAAGCTTTCTTT. This chain links TRBV6-6 with TRBJ1-1; D gene ambiguous. The germline gives CDR1 MNHNY, CDR2 SVGAGI (reference sequence). CDR3 length equals 16 residues. The ends were cut back, 0 bases at V and 1 base at J, with 12 bases in the middle.